The rows below give T cell receptor beta chains drawn from one sample of a study of a mutant IDH1 vaccine in newly diagnosed glioma. The table came from immunoSEQ multiplex PCR; TCRdb's copy has only in-frame clones and leaves some out. This table has roughly 130,000 clones, over 75% appearing once. These receptors have no identified antigens. The sample in question was PBMCs, obtained from a glioma patient whose treatment included an IDH1 peptide vaccine. The receptors derive from a man aged 40-49 years with glioma. CDR3s include the opening cysteine and the closing phenylalanine or tryptophan. D genes are given only for firm matches. The size entry is marked missing in some rows and otherwise reads once, few, many or a size class.

J	D	size	V	CDR3	DNA
TRBJ2-1	.	.	TRBV7-9	CASSPRRGPSYNEQFF	TGTGCCAGCAGCCCGAGGAGAGGCCCCTCCTACAATGAGCAGTTCTTC
TRBJ2-3	.	.	TRBV7-3	CASSLRDRTDTQYF	TGTGCCAGCAGCTTACGGGACCGCACAGATACGCAGTATTTT
TRBJ2-3	.	.	TRBV29-1	CSVWATGTQYF	TGCAGCGTCTGGGCGACGGGTACGCAGTATTTT
TRBJ2-3	TRBD2	.	TRBV12-5	CASGSGGSTDTQYF	TGTGCTAGTGGTTCGGGGGGGAGCACAGATACGCAGTATTTT
TRBJ2-4	.	few	TRBV28	CASSFAEAKNIQYF	TGTGCCAGCAGTTTTGCAGAAGCCAAAAACATTCAGTACTTC
TRBJ2-7	.	.	TRBV7-2	CASSLRNSYSGEQYF	TGTGCCAGCAGCTTACGGAACTCCTACTCAGGGGAGCAGTACTTC
TRBJ1-1	TRBD1	once	TRBV18	CASSPGQGTGAFF	TGTGCCAGCTCACCGGGACAGGGAACGGGAGCTTTCTTT
TRBJ2-2	.	.	TRBV6-1	CASSEGVTGELFF	TGTGCCAGCAGTGAAGGGGTCACCGGGGAGCTGTTTTTT
TRBJ2-3	.	.	TRBV5-1	CASSFRESPDTQYF	TGCGCCAGCAGCTTTCGGGAGTCTCCAGATACGCAGTATTTT
TRBJ1-2	.	.	TRBV4-3	CASSQDRVRSAGGYTF	TGCGCCAGCAGCCAAGATAGGGTCAGGAGCGCTGGTGGCTACACCTTC
TRBJ1-3	.	.	TRBV7-2	CASSPRENHSGNTIYF	TGTGCCAGCAGTCCTAGGGAGAACCACTCTGGAAACACCATATATTTT
TRBJ2-2	.	.	TRBV29-1	CSVGGPNTGELFF	TGCAGCGTCGGTGGACCTAACACCGGGGAGCTGTTTTTT
TRBJ1-1	.	.	TRBV27	CASRAGAMTEAFF	TGTGCCAGCAGGGCGGGAGCTATGACTGAAGCTTTCTTT
TRBJ1-1	.	.	TRBV5-6	CASSFGDGVNTEAFF	TGTGCCAGCAGCTTTGGGGACGGGGTGAACACTGAAGCTTTCTTT
TRBJ2-3	TRBD2	.	TRBV9	CASSALGGRAIVDTQYF	TGTGCCAGCAGCGCCCTAGGTGGGAGGGCGATAGTAGATACGCAGTATTTT
TRBJ2-3	.	.	TRBV25-1	CASSEAAGHTDTQYF	TGTGCCAGCAGTGAAGCAGCGGGACACACAGATACGCAGTATTTT
TRBJ2-7	.	.	TRBV4-2	CASSQDGQASYEQYF	TGTGCCAGCAGCCAAGATGGGCAGGCCTCCTACGAGCAGTACTTC
TRBJ2-7	.	.	TRBV5-6	CASSLTGARSEQYF	TGTGCCAGCAGCTTGACGGGGGCGAGAAGCGAGCAGTACTTC
TRBJ1-5	TRBD1	.	TRBV7-6	CASSLEQGYNQPQHF	TGTGCCAGCAGCTTAGAACAGGGGTACAATCAGCCCCAGCATTTT
TRBJ1-1	TRBD1	few	TRBV29-1	CSVIPGQGEAEAFF	TGCAGCGTTATACCGGGACAGGGGGAAGCTGAAGCTTTCTTT
TRBJ1-4	TRBD1	.	TRBV10-3	CAISESVGTVVNEKLFF	TGTGCCATCAGTGAGTCGGTAGGGACAGTGGTTAATGAAAAACTGTTTTTT
TRBJ2-3	.	.	TRBV4-2	CASSQDQSGRRGDTQYF	TGTGCCAGCAGCCAAGATCAATCGGGGAGACGCGGAGATACGCAGTATTTT
TRBJ2-1	.	.	TRBV29-1	CSAVGGSAYNEQFF	TGCAGCGCCGTAGGGGGGAGTGCCTACAATGAGCAGTTCTTC
TRBJ2-7	.	.	TRBV28	CASSNNIGEQYF	TGTGCCAGCAGTAACAATATAGGGGAGCAGTACTTC
TRBJ2-3	.	.	TRBV7-6	CASSSWGGTDTQYF	TGTGCCAGCAGCTCTTGGGGGGGCACAGATACGCAGTATTTT
TRBJ2-3	TRBD2	.	TRBV7-3	CASSLTSGSTDTQYF	TGTGCCAGCAGCTTAACTAGCGGGAGCACAGATACGCAGTATTTT
TRBJ2-3	TRBD2	.	TRBV7-9	CASSSSGPGVRKGTDTQYF	TGTGCCAGCAGCTCTAGCGGCCCCGGGGTTCGAAAAGGCACAGATACGCAGTATTTT
TRBJ1-6	TRBD1	once	TRBV18	CASSPTNRGISPLHF	TGTGCCAGCTCACCCACTAACAGGGGGATCTCACCCCTCCACTTT
TRBJ2-5	.	.	TRBV9	CASSRGDQETQYF	TGTGCCAGCAGCCGGGGAGACCAAGAGACCCAGTACTTC
TRBJ2-7	.	once	TRBV7-9	CASSLEGFEQYF	TGTGCCAGCAGCTTAGAGGGCTTCGAGCAGTACTTC
TRBJ2-3	TRBD2	.	TRBV7-3	CASSLLAGVTDTQYF	TGTGCCAGCAGTCTTCTAGCGGGAGTAACCGATACGCAGTATTTT
TRBJ2-5	TRBD1	.	TRBV7-2	CASSLARTGQRQETQYF	TGTGCCAGCAGCTTAGCGAGGACAGGGCAGAGGCAAGAGACCCAGTACTTC
TRBJ2-5	.	.	TRBV5-5	CASSPRRDEGTQYF	TGTGCCAGCAGCCCTCGCAGGGATGAGGGGACCCAGTACTTC